The rows below give T cell receptor beta chains drawn from one sample of a study of blood T cell repertoires in COVID-19. The repertoire was sequenced with immunoSEQ multiplex PCR; TCRdb's copy has only in-frame clones and lacks some. The sample shows approximately 190,000 clones, around 80% of them seen only once. The specimen sequenced was peripheral blood. The receptor source for this set is a woman aged 60-75 years with COVID-19, enrolled during active disease. Both conserved end residues are part of each CDR3. D genes are given only for firm matches. Clone size appears in some rows only: once, few, many, or a class for an expanded clone.

j_gene	abundance	d_gene	v_gene	CDR3nt	CDR3aa
TRBJ1-2	-	TRBD1	TRBV27	TGTGCCAGCGGAGGGACAGTAGGTGGCTACACCTTC	CASGGTVGGYTF
TRBJ2-2	-	TRBD1	TRBV19	TGTGCCAGTAGCCGCAAGGGACAGGGGGCAGACACCGGGGAGCTGTTTTTT	CASSRKGQGADTGELFF
TRBJ2-5	once	-	TRBV19	TGTGCCAGTAGTGCTTCGCCAAGGGGAGAGACCCAGTACTTC	CASSASPRGETQYF
TRBJ2-7	-	TRBD2	TRBV10-3	TGTGCCATCAGTGGTACTAGCGGATCCTACGAGCAGTACTTC	CAISGTSGSYEQYF
TRBJ2-1	-	TRBD2	TRBV27	TGTGCCAGCACCTCGGTGGGAATAGCGGGAGTGGTGGGTTACAATGAGCAGTTCTTC	CASTSVGIAGVVGYNEQFF
TRBJ1-5	-	TRBD1	TRBV28	TGTGCCAGCAGTTTGCAGGGGGAAAATCAGCCCCAGCATTTT	CASSLQGENQPQHF
TRBJ2-7	-	TRBD1	TRBV25-1	TGTGCCAGCAGTGGAGACAGGGGGCCGAAGCAGTACTTC	CASSGDRGPKQYF
TRBJ1-4	-	TRBD1	TRBV19	TGTGCCAGTAGTGTCGTAGCCCCCGGGTCAGGGGGGGAAAAACTGTTTTTT	CASSVVAPGSGGEKLFF
TRBJ1-2	few	TRBD1	TRBV18	TGTGCCAGCTCGCGCACAGGGGGCGACCACACATACTATGGCTACACCTTC	CASSRTGGDHTYYGYTF
TRBJ2-5	-	-	TRBV5-6	TGTGCCAGCAGCCCCCTAGACTTGGGACAAGGGAGAACCCAGTACTTC	CASSPLDLGQGRTQYF
TRBJ2-5	-	-	TRBV14	TGTGCCAGCAGCAGGCAGGGGATCGAGACCCAGTACTTC	CASSRQGIETQYF
TRBJ1-5	-	-	TRBV5-1	TGCGCCAGCAGCTTGGGGACGGGGTCCCGCAATCAGCCCCAGCATTTT	CASSLGTGSRNQPQHF
TRBJ2-1	-	-	TRBV3-1/TRBV3-2	TGTGCCAGCAGCCAAGATCCGGTTGCCGACAATGAGCAGTTCTTC	CASSQDPVADNEQFF
TRBJ1-2	-	-	TRBV5-1	TGCGCCAGCAGCTCTGGCCGGGGGGATCCCTATGGCTACACCTTC	CASSSGRGDPYGYTF
TRBJ1-6	-	-	TRBV6-6	TGTGCCAGCAAGGGAGGCCCAGGATATAATTCACCCCTCCACTTT	CASKGGPGYNSPLHF
TRBJ1-5	-	TRBD1	TRBV28	TGTGCCAGCAGTTCGACAGGGGGTTATCAGCCCCAGCATTTT	CASSSTGGYQPQHF
TRBJ1-1	-	-	TRBV7-3	TGTGCCAGCAGCTTAAATGGACAGTCTGAAGCTTTCTTT	CASSLNGQSEAFF
TRBJ1-5	few	TRBD1	TRBV19	TGTGCCAGTAGTATAGGGGGACAGCTTAATCAGCCCCAGCATTTT	CASSIGGQLNQPQHF
TRBJ2-3	-	-	TRBV5-1	TGCGCCAGCAGCTTGGCAGGGGCCAGCACAGATACGCAGTATTTT	CASSLAGASTDTQYF
TRBJ1-2	-	TRBD1	TRBV28	TGTGCCAGCACAGGGGGCTGGGGCTACACCTTC	CASTGGWGYTF
TRBJ2-7	-	-	TRBV5-4	TGTGCCAGCAGCTCGGGACTTCATACCTACGAGCAGTACTTC	CASSSGLHTYEQYF
TRBJ1-3	once	TRBD1	TRBV28	TGTGCCAGCGGGCCCAACAGGGGGTCTGGAAACACCATATATTTT	CASGPNRGSGNTIYF
TRBJ1-6	-	TRBD1	TRBV7-8	TGTGCCAGCAGCCCAGGGAACAGGGGTTGGTCACCCCTCCACTTT	CASSPGNRGWSPLHF
TRBJ1-5	few	TRBD1	TRBV2	TGTGCCAGCAGTGAAGTTAGGGGGCTGCAGCCCCAGCATTTT	CASSEVRGLQPQHF
TRBJ2-3	-	TRBD2	TRBV20-1	TGCAGTGCTAGTAATCTAGCGGGAGGTTTAGATACGCAGTATTTT	CSASNLAGGLDTQYF
TRBJ1-5	-	TRBD1	TRBV6-1	TGTGCCAGCAGTGAAGACCAGGACAGGCAGCCCCAGCATTTT	CASSEDQDRQPQHF
TRBJ2-3	-	TRBD2	TRBV4-2	TGTGCCAGCAGCCGACCCCCCCGGGGGGGGGCGGCAGATACGCAGTATTTT	CASSRPPRGGAADTQYF
TRBJ2-3	-	TRBD2	TRBV6-1	TGTGCCAGCAGTGTTCCGGGGCTAGCGGCCAGCACAGATACGCAGTATTTT	CASSVPGLAASTDTQYF
TRBJ2-4	-	-	TRBV19	TGTGCCAGTAGTATAGATCGGGGTATTCAAAACATTCAGTACTTC	CASSIDRGIQNIQYF
TRBJ2-1	-	-	TRBV19	TGTGCCAGTAGTCAGAACAACAGGAATGAGCAGTTCTTC	CASSQNNRNEQFF
TRBJ1-6	-	TRBD1	TRBV7-2	TGTGCCAGCAGCACACAGGACAGGGGAAATTCACCCCTCCACTTT	CASSTQDRGNSPLHF